The present T cell receptor (beta chain) was sequenced within a study of blood T cells in healthy people across ages (dated by TCRdb to about 2015). As for the study more broadly: Template switching captured roughly one uniquely barcoded TCR beta cDNA molecule per two T cells in model experiments. Age-related changes in TCR beta repertoire diversity were measured in the study by deep sequencing normalized with unique cDNA molecular identifiers. The donors were divided into four age groups: young (average roughly 17 years), middle-aged (almost 40), aged (around 67) and long-lived (around 80). Donors of different ages were randomly distributed across sequencing lanes to avoid experimental bias. Two additional independent replicas of 1 million unique cDNA reads from the same blood draw were analyzed for two donors (one aged 18 to 30 and one aged 80 or older).

Worth noting for this clonotype: Its binding antigen is unknown. Base qualities are missing; no much larger clone stands one base away.

Systemically healthy Caucasian individuals from Russia, around 39 in total and aged roughly 6 to 95 years, were included as donors. Ten milliliters of peripheral blood were drawn from each donor into EDTA-treated Vacutainer tubes. PBMCs were isolated by Ficoll-Paque density-gradient centrifugation, with at least 6 million obtained per sample. Trizol reagent was used to extract total RNA from PBMCs, with at least 5.5 micrograms per sample. For every donor, an aliquot of PBMCs went through flow cytometry to measure the percentages of naive CD45RAhigh/CD27high T cells. The CDR3 covers 13 residues, taking in both the cysteine and the phenylalanine. The entry retains the CDR3 DNA only, 39 bases that are in frame from base 1. Per the germline V gene (reference sequence), SEHNR is the CDR1 and FQNEAQ is the CDR2. Receptor libraries were prepared by 5' RACE. The run used an Illumina HiSeq 2500. A second PCR of about 6 to 11 cycles was performed with a sample-barcoded 5' primer and a J-beta primer mix. Each TCR beta cDNA molecule received a unique molecular identifier from a template-switch 5' adaptor carrying 12 random nucleotides. At least 2.5 million CDR3-containing paired-end reads were obtained from each sample. First-strand cDNA synthesis was performed from all RNA using the Mint cDNA synthesis kit, with priming by a TRBC-specific oligonucleotide. After uracil-DNA glycosylase treatment, a first 18-cycle PCR used universal primers M1SS and BC2_uni_R on all cDNA. On the study's bioinformatics: For normalization, 1 million high-quality reads were randomly selected from each sample, with every read carrying a distinct molecular identifier. Reads sharing molecular identifiers were discarded rather than binned into consensus sequences. CDR3 identification, clonotype clustering and error correction used MiTCR with a Q25 quality threshold and the strictest error-elimination algorithm. A nonparametric unseen species model with Euler transformation was used to estimate lower-bound total TCR beta diversity. Starting from the raw public reads, TCRdb applied fastp trimming at Q25, assembled clones with MiXCR and retained in-frame beta chains. Rows are unified per CDR3 protein, each entry keeping the most common DNA and genes. The authors' filters were not applied to this entry. Recorded for this sample are a few hundred thousand distinct CDR3 sequences; approximately 25% of them occurred a single time. The ten largest clones capture approximately 18% of the sample.

General findings and caveats noted by the study authors: There was a strong correlation between observed TCR beta diversity and the percentage of naive T cells measured by flow cytometry. Donor CMV infection status was unknown, potentially confounding age-related changes in expanded clonotypes. Total diversity estimates from one million sequenced T cells were considered lower bounds and underestimates. The long-lived group showed more naive CD4+ T cells, fewer expanded clones and increased TCR diversity than the aged group, suggesting age selection. Conclusive comparison of naive and antigen-experienced compartments was prevented by the profiling of bulk unsorted PBMCs. Observed TCR beta diversity per million T cells fell roughly linearly with age, and a significant reduction was already apparent by age about 43.

What was sequenced was blood. Here the chain combines TRBV7-9 and TRBJ2-5, and 7 junctional nucleotides match TRBD1. The end of the DNA fits TRBJ2-1 better, so the J call may be wrong. The clonotype originates from a woman in her seventies in good health. The CDR3 region reads CASSLTGISEQFF. The DNA sequence reads TGTGCCAGCAGCCTGACAGGGATTAGTGAGCAGTTCTTC.